This TCR beta chain was obtained from a study of T-cell reconstitution after alpha-beta-depleted transplantation in children. The study, taken as a whole, reports: Some patients owed their high day-60 TCRbeta diversity to surviving recipient T cells and thymic progenitors. Fresh T-cell production supplied most of the T-cell counts and diversity seen one year after transplant. Approximately two months post-transplant, alpha-beta T cells reportedly originated from several hundred expanded graft clones.

CDR1 and CDR2 (germline): SQVTM, ANQGSEA. The CDR3 runs to 16 residues. The TCRbeta library was prepared with unique molecular identifiers. Using its own MiXCR run on the PCR reads, TCRdb lists one record per CDR3 protein. This table holds about 210,000 distinct CDR3 sequences, more than 15% found once. To note about this clonotype: The antigen is not known. At one end, the junction sequence differs from germline, possibly due to a read error.

The starting material was PBMCs, mostly from graft donor cells, obtained 360 days after TCRalphabeta/CD19-depleted stem cell transplant. This clonotype was sampled from a male patient between 2 and 15 years old who had a stem cell transplant for acute lymphoblastic leukemia, so the T cells may come from the graft donor. This chain links TRBV29-1 with TRBJ2-7, with 8 bases aligning to TRBD1. The CDR3 sequence: CIVEDRVGFGSYEQYF. CDR3 sequence (DNA): TGCATCGTTGAGGACAGGGTAGGGTTCGGCTCCTACGAGCAGTACTTC.